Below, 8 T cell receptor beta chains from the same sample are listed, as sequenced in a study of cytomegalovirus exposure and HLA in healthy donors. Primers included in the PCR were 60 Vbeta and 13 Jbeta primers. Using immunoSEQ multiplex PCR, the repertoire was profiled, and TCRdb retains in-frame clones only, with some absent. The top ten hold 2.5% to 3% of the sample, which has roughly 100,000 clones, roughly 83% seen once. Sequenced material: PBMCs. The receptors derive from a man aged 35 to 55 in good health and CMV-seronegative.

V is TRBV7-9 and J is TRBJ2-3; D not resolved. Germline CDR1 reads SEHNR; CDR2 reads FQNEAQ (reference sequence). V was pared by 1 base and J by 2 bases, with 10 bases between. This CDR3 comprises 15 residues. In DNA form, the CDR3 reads TGTGCCAGCAGCTTAGGGCAGAAAGACACAGATACGCAGTATTTT. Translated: CASSLGQKDTDTQYF.

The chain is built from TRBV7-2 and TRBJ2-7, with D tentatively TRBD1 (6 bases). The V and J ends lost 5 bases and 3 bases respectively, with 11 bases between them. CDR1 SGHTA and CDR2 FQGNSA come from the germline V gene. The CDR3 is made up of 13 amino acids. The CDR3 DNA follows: TGTGCCAGCAGCCGTACAGGGTTCTACGAGCAGTACTTC. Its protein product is CASSRTGFYEQYF. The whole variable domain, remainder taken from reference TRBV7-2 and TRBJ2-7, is GAGVSQSPSNKVTEKGKDVELRCDPISGHTALYWYRQSLGQGLEFLIYFQGNSAPDKSGLPSDRFSAERTGGSVSTLTIQRTQQEDSAVYLCASSRTGFYEQYFGPGTRLTVT.

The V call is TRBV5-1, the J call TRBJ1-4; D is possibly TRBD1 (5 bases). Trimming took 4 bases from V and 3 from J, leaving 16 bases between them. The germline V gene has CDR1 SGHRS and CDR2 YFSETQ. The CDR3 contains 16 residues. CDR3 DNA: TGCGCCAGCAGCCCGAGGGGAGGGGCGGCTAATGAAAAACTGTTTTTT. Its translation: CASSPRGGAANEKLFF.

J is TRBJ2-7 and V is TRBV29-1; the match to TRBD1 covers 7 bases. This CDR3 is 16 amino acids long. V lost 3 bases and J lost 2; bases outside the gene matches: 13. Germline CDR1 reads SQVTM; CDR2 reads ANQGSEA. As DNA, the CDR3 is TGCAGCGTTGAGACGCCCGGGACAGACACCCCCTACGAGCAGTACTTC. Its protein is CSVETPGTDTPYEQYF.

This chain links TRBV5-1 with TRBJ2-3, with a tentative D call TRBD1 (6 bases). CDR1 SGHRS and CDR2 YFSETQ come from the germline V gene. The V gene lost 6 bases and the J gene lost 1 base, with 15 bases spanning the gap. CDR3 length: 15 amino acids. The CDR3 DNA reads TGCGCCAGCAACCCCCAGGGGAGCGGCACAGATACGCAGTATTTT. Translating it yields CASNPQGSGTDTQYF.

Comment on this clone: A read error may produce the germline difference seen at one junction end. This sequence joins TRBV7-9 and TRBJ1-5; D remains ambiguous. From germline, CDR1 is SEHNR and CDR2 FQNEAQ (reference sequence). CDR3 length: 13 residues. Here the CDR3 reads CSSSLERDQPQHF. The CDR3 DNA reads TGTTCCAGCAGCTTAGAGAGGGATCAGCCCCAGCATTTT.

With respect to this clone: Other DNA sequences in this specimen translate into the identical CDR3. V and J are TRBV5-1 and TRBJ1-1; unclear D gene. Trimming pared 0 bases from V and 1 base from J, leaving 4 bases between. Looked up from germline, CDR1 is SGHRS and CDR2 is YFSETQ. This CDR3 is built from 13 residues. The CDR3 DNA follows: TGCGCCAGCAGCTTGGGCGGGAACACTGAAGCTTTCTTT. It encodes CASSLGGNTEAFF.

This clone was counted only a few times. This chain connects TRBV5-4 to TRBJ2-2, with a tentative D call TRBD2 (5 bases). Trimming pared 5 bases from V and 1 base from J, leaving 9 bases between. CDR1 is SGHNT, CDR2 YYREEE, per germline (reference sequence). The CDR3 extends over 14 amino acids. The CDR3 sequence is CASRADLNTGELFF. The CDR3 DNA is TGTGCCAGCAGGGCGGACTTGAACACCGGGGAGCTGTTTTTT.